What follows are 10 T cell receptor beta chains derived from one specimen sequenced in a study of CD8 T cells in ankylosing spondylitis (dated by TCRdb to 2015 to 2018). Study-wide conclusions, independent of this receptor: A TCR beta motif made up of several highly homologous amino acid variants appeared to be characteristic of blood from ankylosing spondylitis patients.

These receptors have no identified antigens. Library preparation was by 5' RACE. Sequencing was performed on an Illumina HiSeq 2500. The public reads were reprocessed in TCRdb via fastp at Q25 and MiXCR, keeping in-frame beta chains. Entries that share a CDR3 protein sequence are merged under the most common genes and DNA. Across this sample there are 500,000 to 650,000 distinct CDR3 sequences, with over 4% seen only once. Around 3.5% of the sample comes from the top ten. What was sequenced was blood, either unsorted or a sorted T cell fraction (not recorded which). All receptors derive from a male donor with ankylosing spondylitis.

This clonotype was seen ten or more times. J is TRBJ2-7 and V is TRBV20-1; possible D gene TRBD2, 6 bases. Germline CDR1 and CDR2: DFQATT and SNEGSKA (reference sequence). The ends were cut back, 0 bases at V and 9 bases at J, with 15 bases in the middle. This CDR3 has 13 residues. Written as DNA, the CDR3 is TGCAGTGCTAGAGATTTGGCTTTGGGGGGGCAGTACTTC. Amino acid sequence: CSARDLALGGQYF.

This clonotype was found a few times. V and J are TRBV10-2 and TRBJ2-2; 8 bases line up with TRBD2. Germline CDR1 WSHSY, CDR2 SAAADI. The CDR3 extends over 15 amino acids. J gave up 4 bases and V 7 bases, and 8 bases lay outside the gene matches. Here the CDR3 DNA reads TGCGCCAGCATCCCGGGAGGGCCGGGCACCGGGGAGCTGTTTTTT. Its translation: CASIPGGPGTGELFF.

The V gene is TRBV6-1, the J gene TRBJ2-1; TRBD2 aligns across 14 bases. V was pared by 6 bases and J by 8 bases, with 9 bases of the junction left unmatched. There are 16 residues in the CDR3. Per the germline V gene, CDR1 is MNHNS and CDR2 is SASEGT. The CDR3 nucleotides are TGTGCCAGCAGCCGGTCCGGGACTAGCGGGAGTTATGAGCAGTTCTTC. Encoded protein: CASSRSGTSGSYEQFF.

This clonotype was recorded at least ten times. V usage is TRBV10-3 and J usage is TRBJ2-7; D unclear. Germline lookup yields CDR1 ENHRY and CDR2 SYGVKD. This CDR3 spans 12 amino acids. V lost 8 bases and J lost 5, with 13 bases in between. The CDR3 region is CAIQARRNEQYF. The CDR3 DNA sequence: TGTGCCATCCAGGCCCGGCGGAACGAGCAGTACTTC.

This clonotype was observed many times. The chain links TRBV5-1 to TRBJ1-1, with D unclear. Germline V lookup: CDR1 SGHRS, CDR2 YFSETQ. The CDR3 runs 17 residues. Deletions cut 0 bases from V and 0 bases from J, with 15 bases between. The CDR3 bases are TGCGCCAGCAGCTTGGACAGTCAACGGGGTTTGAACACTGAAGCTTTCTTT. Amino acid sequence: CASSLDSQRGLNTEAFF.

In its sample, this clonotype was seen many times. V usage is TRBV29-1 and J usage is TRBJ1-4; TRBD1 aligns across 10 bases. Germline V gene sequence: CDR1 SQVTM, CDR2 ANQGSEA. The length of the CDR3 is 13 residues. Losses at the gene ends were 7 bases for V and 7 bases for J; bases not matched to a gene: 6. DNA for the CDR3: TGCAGCGCTGCCGGGACAGGGGCTGAAAAACTGTTTTTT. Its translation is CSAAGTGAEKLFF.

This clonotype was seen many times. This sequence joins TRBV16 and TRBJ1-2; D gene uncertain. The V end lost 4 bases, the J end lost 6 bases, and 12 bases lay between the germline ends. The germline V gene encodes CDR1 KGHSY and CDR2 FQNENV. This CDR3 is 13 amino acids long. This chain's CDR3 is CASSRILVDGYTF. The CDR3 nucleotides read TGTGCCAGCAGCCGAATTCTGGTCGATGGCTACACCTTC.

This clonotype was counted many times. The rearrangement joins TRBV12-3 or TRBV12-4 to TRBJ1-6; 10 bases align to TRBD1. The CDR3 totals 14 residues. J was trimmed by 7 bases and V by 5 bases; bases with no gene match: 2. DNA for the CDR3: TGTGCCAGCAGTGAGGGACAGGGGAATTCACCCCTCCACTTT. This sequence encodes CASSEGQGNSPLHF.

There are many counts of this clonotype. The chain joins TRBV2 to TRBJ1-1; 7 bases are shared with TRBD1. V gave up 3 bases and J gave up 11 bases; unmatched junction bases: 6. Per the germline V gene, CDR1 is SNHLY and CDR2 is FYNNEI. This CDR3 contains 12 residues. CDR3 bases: TGTGCCAGCAGTGAGGGGACAGATCTGGCTTTCTTT. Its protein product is CASSEGTDLAFF.

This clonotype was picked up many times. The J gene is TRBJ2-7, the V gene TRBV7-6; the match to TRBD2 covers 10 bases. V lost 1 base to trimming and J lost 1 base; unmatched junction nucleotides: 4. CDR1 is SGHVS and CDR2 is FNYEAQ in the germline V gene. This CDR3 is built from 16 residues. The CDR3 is CASSLETAGGSYEQYF. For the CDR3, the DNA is TGTGCCAGCAGCTTAGAAACAGCGGGGGGGTCCTACGAGCAGTACTTC.